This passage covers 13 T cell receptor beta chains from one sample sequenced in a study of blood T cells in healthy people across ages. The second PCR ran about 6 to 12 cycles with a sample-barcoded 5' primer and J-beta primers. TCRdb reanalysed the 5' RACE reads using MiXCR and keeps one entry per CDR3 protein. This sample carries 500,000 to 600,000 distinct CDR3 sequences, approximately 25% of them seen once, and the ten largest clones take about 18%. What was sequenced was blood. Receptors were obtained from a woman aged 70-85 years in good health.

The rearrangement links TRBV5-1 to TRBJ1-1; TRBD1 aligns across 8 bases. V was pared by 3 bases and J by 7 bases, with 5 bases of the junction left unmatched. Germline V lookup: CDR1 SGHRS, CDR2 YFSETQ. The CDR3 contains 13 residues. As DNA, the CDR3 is TGCGCCAGCAGCTGGGGGGGGACAGGTGAAGCTTTCTTT. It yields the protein CASSWGGTGEAFF.

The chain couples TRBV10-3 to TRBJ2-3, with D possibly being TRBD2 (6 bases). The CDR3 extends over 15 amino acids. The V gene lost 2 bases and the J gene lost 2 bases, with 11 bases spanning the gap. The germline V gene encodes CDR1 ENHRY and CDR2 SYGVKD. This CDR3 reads CAISEVAVDTDTQYF. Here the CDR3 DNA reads TGTGCCATCAGTGAGGTAGCGGTGGACACAGATACGCAGTATTTT.

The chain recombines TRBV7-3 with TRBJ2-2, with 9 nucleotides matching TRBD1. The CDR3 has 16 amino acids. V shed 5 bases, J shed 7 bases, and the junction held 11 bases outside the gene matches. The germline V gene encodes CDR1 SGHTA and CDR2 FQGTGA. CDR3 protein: CASSPDRDRVSGELFF. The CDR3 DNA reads TGTGCCAGCAGCCCGGACCGGGACAGGGTCAGCGGGGAGCTGTTTTTT.

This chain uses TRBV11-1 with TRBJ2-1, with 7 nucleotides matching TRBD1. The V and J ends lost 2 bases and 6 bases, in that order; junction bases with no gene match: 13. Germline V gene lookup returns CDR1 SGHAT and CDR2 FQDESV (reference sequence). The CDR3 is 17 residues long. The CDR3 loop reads CASSLNVLQGQGNEQFF. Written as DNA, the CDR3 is TGTGCCAGCAGCTTAAATGTCTTACAGGGGCAGGGCAATGAGCAGTTCTTC.

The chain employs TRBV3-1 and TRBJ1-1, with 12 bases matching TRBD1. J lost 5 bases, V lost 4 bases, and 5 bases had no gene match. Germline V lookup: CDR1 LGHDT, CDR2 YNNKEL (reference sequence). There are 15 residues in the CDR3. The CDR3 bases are TGTGCCAGCAGCCCCGGGACAGGGGGCTGGACTGAAGCTTTCTTT. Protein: CASSPGTGGWTEAFF.

The CDR3 is CASSQVERNYGYTF. CDR3 nucleotide sequence: TGCGCCAGCAGCCAAGTAGAGCGGAACTATGGCTACACCTTC. The rearrangement uses TRBV4-3 and TRBJ1-2, with D unclear. Between the trimmed V and J ends, which lost 1 base and 2 bases, there was a span of 8 bases. Germline loops: CDR1 LGHNA, CDR2 YSLEER. The CDR3 is 14 residues long.

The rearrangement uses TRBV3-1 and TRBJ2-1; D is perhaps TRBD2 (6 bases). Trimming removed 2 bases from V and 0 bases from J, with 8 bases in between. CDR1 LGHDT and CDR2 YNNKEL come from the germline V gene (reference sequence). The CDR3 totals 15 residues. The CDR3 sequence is CASSQMGGSYNEQFF. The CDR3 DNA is TGTGCCAGCAGCCAAATGGGGGGCTCCTACAATGAGCAGTTCTTC.

DNA of the CDR3: TGTGCCAGCAGCCCAGTCCTTGGAAGCTATGGCTACACCTTC. Translation gives CASSPVLGSYGYTF. V is TRBV9 and J is TRBJ1-2; D unclear. The CDR3 totals 14 residues. V lost 4 bases and J lost 4, with 14 bases in between. Germline values: CDR1 SGDLS, CDR2 YYNGEE.

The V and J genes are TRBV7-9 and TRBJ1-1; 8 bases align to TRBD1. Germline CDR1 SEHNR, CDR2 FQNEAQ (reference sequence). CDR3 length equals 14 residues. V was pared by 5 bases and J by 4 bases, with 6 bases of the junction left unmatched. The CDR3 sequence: CASSPGGWSTEAFF. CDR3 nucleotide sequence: TGTGCCAGCAGCCCAGGGGGCTGGAGCACTGAAGCTTTCTTT.

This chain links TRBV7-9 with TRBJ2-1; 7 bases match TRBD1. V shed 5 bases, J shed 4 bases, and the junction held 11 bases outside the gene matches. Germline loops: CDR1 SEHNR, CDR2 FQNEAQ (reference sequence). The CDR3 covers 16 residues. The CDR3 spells CASSPPGTALYNEQFF. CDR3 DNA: TGTGCCAGCAGCCCCCCCGGGACAGCCCTTTACAATGAGCAGTTCTTC.

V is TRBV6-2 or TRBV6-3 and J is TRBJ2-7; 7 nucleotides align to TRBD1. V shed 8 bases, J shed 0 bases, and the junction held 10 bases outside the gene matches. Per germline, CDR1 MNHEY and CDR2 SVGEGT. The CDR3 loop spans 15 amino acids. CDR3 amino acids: CASLSGTANSYEQYF. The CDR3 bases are TGTGCCAGCTTGTCAGGGACAGCGAACTCCTACGAGCAGTACTTC.

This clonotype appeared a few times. The CDR3 loop reads CASSVGAIGTEAFF. The DNA for the CDR3 is TGTGCCAGCAGCGTAGGGGCGATTGGGACTGAAGCTTTCTTT. J is TRBJ1-1 and V is TRBV9, with D unclear. CDR3 length: 14 amino acids. From germline, CDR1 is SGDLS and CDR2 YYNGEE. Trimming took off 0 bases at V and 5 bases at J, with 11 bases between the two ends.

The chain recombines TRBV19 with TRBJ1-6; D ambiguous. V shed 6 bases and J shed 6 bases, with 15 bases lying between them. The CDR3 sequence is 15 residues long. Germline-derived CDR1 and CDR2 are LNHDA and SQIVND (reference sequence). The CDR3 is CASSTFERPNSPLHF. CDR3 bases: TGTGCCAGTAGCACTTTCGAGCGGCCTAATTCACCCCTCCACTTT.